Listed below are T cell receptor beta chains from one sample, sequenced in a study of technical replicates of blood from several donors. Profiling relied on immunoSEQ multiplex PCR, and the TCRdb table lists in-frame clones only, not all of them. The sample records some 8,000 clones, 85% to 90% being singletons. The sequenced sample consisted of PBMCs. The receptors shown here come from a human donor in good health. Both conserved end residues are part of each CDR3. A D gene is named only where the DNA matches it firmly. Clone size, where shown, is once, few, many, or a class for clones that have expanded.

J gene	D gene	CDR3 length	V gene	clone size	CDR3 protein	CDR3 DNA
TRBJ2-5	TRBD1	14	TRBV5-1	-	CASSLAGTEETQYF	TGCGCCAGCAGCTTGGCGGGGACAGAAGAGACCCAGTACTTC
TRBJ1-1	-	12	TRBV30	-	CAWSPGPREAFF	TGTGCCTGGAGTCCTGGTCCGCGTGAAGCTTTCTTT
TRBJ1-4	-	15	TRBV5-1	-	CASSKDIPTNEKLFF	TGCGCCAGCAGCAAGGACATCCCAACTAATGAAAAACTGTTTTTT
TRBJ2-7	TRBD1	15	TRBV7-9	once	CASSPGQGWTYEQYF	TGTGCCAGCAGCCCGGGACAGGGTTGGACCTACGAGCAGTACTTC
TRBJ1-2	-	10	TRBV30	-	CALRRGGYTF	TGTGCCCTACGGAGGGGTGGCTACACCTTC
TRBJ1-1	-	15	TRBV15	-	CATSRKGRENTEAFF	TGTGCCACCAGCAGGAAGGGGAGGGAGAACACTGAAGCTTTCTTT
TRBJ1-3	TRBD1	16	TRBV19	-	CASSLRDSLSGNTIYF	TGTGCCAGTAGTCTCCGGGACAGCTTATCTGGAAACACCATATATTTT
TRBJ1-4	TRBD1	15	TRBV28	-	CASRSDRGTNEKLFF	TGTGCCAGCAGATCTGACAGGGGCACTAATGAAAAACTGTTTTTT
TRBJ2-7	TRBD1	14	TRBV9	-	CASSGDRAPYEQYF	TGTGCCAGCAGCGGGGACAGGGCCCCCTACGAGCAGTACTTC
TRBJ1-2	-	11	TRBV10-2	-	CATRADYGYTF	TGCGCCACCAGGGCGGACTATGGCTACACCTTC
TRBJ2-7	-	18	TRBV6-1	-	CASSAQAWAPKATYEQYF	TGTGCCAGCAGTGCCCAGGCCTGGGCGCCAAAAGCCACCTACGAGCAGTACTTC
TRBJ2-1	-	15	TRBV7-8	-	CASSPRGNSYNEQFF	TGTGCCAGCAGCCCTAGGGGGAACTCCTACAATGAGCAGTTCTTC
TRBJ2-2	TRBD2	17	TRBV5-1	-	CASSLVVGLAFTGELFF	TGCGCCAGCAGCTTGGTGGTGGGACTAGCGTTCACCGGGGAGCTGTTTTTT
TRBJ2-7	TRBD2	16	TRBV5-1	-	CASSLDASGSNHEQYF	TGCGCCAGCAGCTTGGATGCTAGCGGGAGTAATCACGAGCAGTACTTC
TRBJ1-2	-	12	TRBV28	-	CASRGAGYGYTF	TGTGCCAGCAGGGGGGCGGGCTATGGCTACACCTTC
TRBJ1-5	-	14	TRBV5-8	-	CASSLGTAKGPQHF	TGTGCCAGCAGCTTGGGTACAGCTAAAGGGCCCCAGCATTTT